Listed here are 14 T cell receptor beta chains from one sample, sequenced in a study of spatial heterogeneity in lung cancer. In TCRdb, the 5' RACE reads were re-called with MiXCR into one record per CDR3 protein. The sample consists of approximately 24,000 distinct CDR3 sequences, 4.7% of them appearing once. Time point specified: sample taken at primary tumor resection. The input material, whole RNA from tumor, nontumor lung or frozen PBMC, was sequenced unsorted. The sample consisted of PBMCs, taken at surgery. Receptor source: a male donor with early-stage non-small cell lung cancer.

This clonotype appeared many times. J is TRBJ1-1 and V is TRBV25-1; 12 nucleotides align to TRBD1. Germline CDR1 MGHDK, CDR2 SYGVNS. The junction had 6 bases not matched to a gene; V was cut back by 3 bases and J by 7 bases. This CDR3 contains 15 residues. CDR3 nucleotides: TGTGCCAGCAGTGAGGCCGGGACAGGGGGCGGTGAAGCTTTCTTT. Translating it yields CASSEAGTGGGEAFF.

At least ten counts were recorded for this clonotype. The V call is TRBV5-5, the J call TRBJ1-2; D may be TRBD1 (6 bases). Germline assignment: CDR1 SGHKS and CDR2 YYEKEE (reference sequence). Between the trimmed V and J ends, which lost 4 bases and 3 bases, there was a span of 10 bases. The CDR3 loop spans 13 amino acids. The CDR3 here is CASSLDSYYGYTF. The CDR3 bases are TGTGCCAGCAGCCTGGACAGCTACTATGGCTACACCTTC. Drawing the rest from reference TRBV5-5 and TRBJ1-2, the complete variable domain is DAGVTQSPTHLIKTRGQQVTLRCSPISGHKSVSWYQQVLGQGPQFIFQYYEKEERGRGNFPDRFSARQFPNYSSELNVNALLLGDSALYLCASSLDSYYGYTFGSGTRLTVV.

By proportion, this clonotype is medium-sized. The chain employs TRBV7-7 and TRBJ2-1, with unresolved D. The CDR3 sequence is 13 residues long. The germline gives CDR1 SSHAT, CDR2 FNYEAQ (reference sequence). Trimming stripped 1 base from V and 7 bases from J, with 8 bases between. The CDR3 spells CASSLGPGNEQFF. CDR3 nucleotides: TGTGCCAGCAGCTTAGGCCCCGGGAATGAGCAGTTCTTC.

The V and J genes are TRBV20-1 and TRBJ2-7; possibly TRBD1 for D (6 bases). The germline gives CDR1 DFQATT, CDR2 SNEGSKA (reference sequence). The V and J ends lost 3 bases and 0 bases respectively, with 15 bases between them. The CDR3 covers 15 residues. CDR3 in amino acids: CSARDGQHHSYEQYF. CDR3 bases: TGCAGTGCTAGGGACGGACAGCATCACTCCTACGAGCAGTACTTC.

This clonotype occurred many times. V is TRBV12-3 or TRBV12-4 and J is TRBJ1-6; the D is unclear. The V end lost 1 base, the J end lost 8 bases, and 9 bases lay between the germline ends. This CDR3 spans 14 amino acids. The CDR3 nucleotides are TGTGCCAGCAGTTTAGACCTGGGGTATTCACCCCTCCACTTT. This translates into CASSLDLGYSPLHF.

This clonotype was detected only a few times. The chain links TRBV15 to TRBJ2-3; possibly TRBD1 for D (6 bases). This CDR3 is built from 15 residues. Looked up from germline, CDR1 is LNHNV and CDR2 is YYDKDF (reference sequence). Trimming cost V 0 bases and J 5 bases, with 12 bases left between them. For the CDR3, the DNA is TGTGCCACCAGCAGAGATAGGGGGACGGGAGATACGCAGTATTTT. This gives the protein CATSRDRGTGDTQYF.

This clonotype was seen more than once but under ten times. The chain joins TRBV9 to TRBJ2-3; 12 bases match TRBD2. Looked up from germline, CDR1 is SGDLS and CDR2 is YYNGEE. The CDR3 is 18 residues long. V dropped 2 bases and J dropped 2; count of bases not matched to a gene: 9. CDR3 sequence: CASSVGLAGRVSTDTQYF. Here the CDR3 DNA reads TGTGCCAGCAGCGTCGGACTAGCGGGACGTGTGTCCACAGATACGCAGTATTTT.

This clonotype was counted at least ten times. J is TRBJ2-7 and V is TRBV6-5; 10 bases are shared with TRBD1. The length of the CDR3 is 12 residues. Germline assignment: CDR1 MNHEY and CDR2 SVGAGI. Trimming removed 6 bases from V and 12 bases from J; junction bases left unmatched: 8. The DNA of the CDR3 is TGTGCCAGCAGACGGGACAGGGGCCGAATGTACTTC. Translating gives CASRRDRGRMYF.

In its sample, this clonotype was seen many times. V usage is TRBV3-1 and J usage is TRBJ2-7; D gene unclear. V was pared by 3 bases and J by 2 bases, with 5 bases between. This CDR3 comprises 12 residues. Germline loops: CDR1 LGHDT, CDR2 YNNKEL (reference sequence). Here the CDR3 reads CASSQWTYEQYF. DNA of the CDR3: TGTGCCAGCAGCCAGTGGACCTACGAGCAGTACTTC.

This clonotype occurred many times. This rearrangement joins TRBV6-5 to TRBJ2-3, with 12 positions matching TRBD2. After removal of 2 bases from V and 0 bases from J, the junction contained 0 bases not matched to a gene. This CDR3 contains 16 residues. From germline, CDR1 is MNHEY and CDR2 SVGAGI. CDR3 residues: CASSYTSGRSTDTQYF. The CDR3 DNA reads TGTGCCAGCAGTTACACTAGCGGGAGGAGCACAGATACGCAGTATTTT.

This clonotype was seen ten or more times. The chain combines TRBV2 with TRBJ2-6, with 8 bases fitting TRBD1. The CDR3 is made up of 17 amino acids. Per germline, CDR1 SNHLY and CDR2 FYNNEI. After removal of 8 bases from V and 2 bases from J, the junction contained 11 bases not matched to a gene. CDR3 nucleotides: TGTGCCAGCCTGACAGGGGCCTTGAGGACTGGGGCCAACGTCCTGACTTTC. This gives the protein CASLTGALRTGANVLTF. The whole variable domain, filled in from reference TRBV2 and TRBJ2-6, reads EPEVTQTPSHQVTQMGQEVILRCVPISNHLYFYWYRQILGQKVEFLVSFYNNEISEKSEIFDDQFSVERPDGSNFTLKIRSTKLEDSAMYFCASLTGALRTGANVLTFGAGSRLTVL.

This clonotype turned up a few times. A read error is possible here, since a much larger clone lies one base away. This rearrangement joins TRBV7-9 to TRBJ2-7; D remains unclear. Germline-derived CDR1 and CDR2 are SEHNR and FQNEAQ (reference sequence). The CDR3 runs 11 residues. This chain's CDR3 is CANSTTYEQYF. CDR3 DNA sequence: TGTGCCAACAGCACCACCTACGAGCAGTACTTC.

In its sample, this clonotype was seen many times. This rearrangement joins TRBV6-5 to TRBJ1-6; D gene unclear. This CDR3 comprises 13 residues. The germline CDR1 and CDR2 sequences are MNHEY and SVGAGI. Trimming took off 6 bases at V and 10 bases at J, with 13 bases between the two ends. The CDR3 sequence: CASSRATGSPLHF. CDR3 bases: TGTGCCAGCAGCCGGGCCACCGGCTCACCCCTCCACTTT.

This clonotype was recorded many times. The gene calls are TRBV15 and TRBJ2-5, with 12 bases matching TRBD2. With V trimmed by 3 bases and J by 4 bases, 9 bases remained unmatched. Germline V gene sequence: CDR1 LNHNV, CDR2 YYDKDF (reference sequence). The CDR3 is 17 residues long. The CDR3 DNA is TGTGCCACCAGCAGGACTAGCGGGAGAGGTCTTGGAGAGACCCAGTACTTC. It specifies CATSRTSGRGLGETQYF.